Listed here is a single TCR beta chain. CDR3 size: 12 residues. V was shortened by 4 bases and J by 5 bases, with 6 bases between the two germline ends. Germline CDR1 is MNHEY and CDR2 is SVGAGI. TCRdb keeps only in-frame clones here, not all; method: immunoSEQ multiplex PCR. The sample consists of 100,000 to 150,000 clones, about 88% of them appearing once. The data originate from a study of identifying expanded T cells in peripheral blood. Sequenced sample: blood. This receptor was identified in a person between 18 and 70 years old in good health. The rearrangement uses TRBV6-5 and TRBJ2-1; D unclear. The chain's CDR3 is CASSSEDNEQFF. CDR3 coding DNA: TGTGCCAGCAGTTCAGAGGACAATGAGCAGTTCTTC.